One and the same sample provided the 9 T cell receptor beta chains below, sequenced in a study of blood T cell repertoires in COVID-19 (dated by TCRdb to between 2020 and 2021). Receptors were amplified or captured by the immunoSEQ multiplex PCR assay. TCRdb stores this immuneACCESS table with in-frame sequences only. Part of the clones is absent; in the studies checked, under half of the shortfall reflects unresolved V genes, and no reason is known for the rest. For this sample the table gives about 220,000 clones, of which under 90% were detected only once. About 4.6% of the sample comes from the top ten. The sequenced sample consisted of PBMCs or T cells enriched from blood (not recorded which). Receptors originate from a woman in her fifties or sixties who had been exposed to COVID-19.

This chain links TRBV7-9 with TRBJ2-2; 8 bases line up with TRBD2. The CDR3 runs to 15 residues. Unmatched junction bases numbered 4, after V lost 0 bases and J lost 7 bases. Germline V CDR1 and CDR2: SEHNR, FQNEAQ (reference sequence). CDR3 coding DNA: TGTGCCAGCAGCTTAGCGCGGGGGGTCGGCGGGGAGCTGTTTTTT. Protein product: CASSLARGVGGELFF.

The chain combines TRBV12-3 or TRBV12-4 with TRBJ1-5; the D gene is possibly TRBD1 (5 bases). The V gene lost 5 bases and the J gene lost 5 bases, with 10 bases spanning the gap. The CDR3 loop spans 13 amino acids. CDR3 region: CASSTQGYQPQHF. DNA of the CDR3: TGTGCCAGCAGTACCCAGGGTTATCAGCCCCAGCATTTT.

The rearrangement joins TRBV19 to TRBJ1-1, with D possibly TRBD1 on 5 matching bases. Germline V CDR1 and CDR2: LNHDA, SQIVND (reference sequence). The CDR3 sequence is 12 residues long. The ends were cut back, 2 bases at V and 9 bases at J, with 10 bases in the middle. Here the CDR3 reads CASSIQRQKAFF. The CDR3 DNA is TGTGCCAGTAGTATACAGCGACAGAAAGCTTTCTTT. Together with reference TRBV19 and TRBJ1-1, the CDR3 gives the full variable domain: DGGITQSPKYLFRKEGQNVTLSCEQNLNHDAMYWYRQDPGQGLRLIYYSQIVNDFQKGDIAEGYSVSREKKESFPLTVTSAQKNPTAFYLCASSIQRQKAFFGQGTRLTVV.

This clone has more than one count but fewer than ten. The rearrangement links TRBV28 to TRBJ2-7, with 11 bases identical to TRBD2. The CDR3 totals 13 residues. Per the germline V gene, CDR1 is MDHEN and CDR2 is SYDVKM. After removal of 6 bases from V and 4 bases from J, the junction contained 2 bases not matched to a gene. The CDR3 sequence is CASSPSGGYEQYF. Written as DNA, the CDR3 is TGTGCCAGCAGCCCTAGCGGGGGGTACGAGCAGTACTTC.

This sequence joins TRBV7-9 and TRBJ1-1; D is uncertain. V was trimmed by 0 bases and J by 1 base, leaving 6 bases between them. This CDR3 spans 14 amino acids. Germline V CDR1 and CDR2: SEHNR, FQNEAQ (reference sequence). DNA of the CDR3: TGTGCCAGCAGCTTAGCTGGCAGGAACACTGAAGCTTTCTTT. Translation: CASSLAGRNTEAFF.

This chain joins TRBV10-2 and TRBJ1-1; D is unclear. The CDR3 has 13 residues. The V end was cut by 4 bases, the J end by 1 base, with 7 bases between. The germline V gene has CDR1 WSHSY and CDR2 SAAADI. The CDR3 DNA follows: TGCGCCAGCAGTGTTGAGGGGAACACTGAAGCTTTCTTT. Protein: CASSVEGNTEAFF.

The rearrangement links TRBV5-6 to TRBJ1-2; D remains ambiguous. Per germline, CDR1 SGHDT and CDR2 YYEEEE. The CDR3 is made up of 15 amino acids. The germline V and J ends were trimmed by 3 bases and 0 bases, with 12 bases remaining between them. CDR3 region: CASSSLGRSNYGYTF. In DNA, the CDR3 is TGTGCCAGCAGCTCCCTGGGGAGATCTAACTATGGCTACACCTTC.

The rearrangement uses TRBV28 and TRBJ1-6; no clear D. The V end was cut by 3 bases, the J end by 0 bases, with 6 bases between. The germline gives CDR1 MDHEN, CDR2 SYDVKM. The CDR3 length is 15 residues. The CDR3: CASSFDNSYNSPLHF. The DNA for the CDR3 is TGTGCCAGCAGTTTCGACAACTCCTATAATTCACCCCTCCACTTT.

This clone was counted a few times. The CDR3, as DNA: TGTGCCAGCAGTCTATACCCCTGCTATAGCAATCAGCCCCAGCATTTT. Translation: CASSLYPCYSNQPQHF. The rearrangement joins TRBV6-4 to TRBJ1-5; D not certain. The CDR3 is 16 amino acids. Germline CDR1 MRHNA, CDR2 SNTAGT. V dropped 5 bases and J dropped 0 bases, with 14 bases sitting between them.